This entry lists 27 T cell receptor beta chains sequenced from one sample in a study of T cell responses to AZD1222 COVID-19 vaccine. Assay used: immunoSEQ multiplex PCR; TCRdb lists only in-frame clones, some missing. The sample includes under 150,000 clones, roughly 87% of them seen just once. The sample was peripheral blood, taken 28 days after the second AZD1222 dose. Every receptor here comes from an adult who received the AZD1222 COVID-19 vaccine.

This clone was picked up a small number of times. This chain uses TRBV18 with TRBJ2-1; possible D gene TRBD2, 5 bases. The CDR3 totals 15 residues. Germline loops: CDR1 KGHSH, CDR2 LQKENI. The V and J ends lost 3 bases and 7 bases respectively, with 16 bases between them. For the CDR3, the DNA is TGTGCCAGCTCACCTCCAGGAGTCCGGGGTAATGAGCAGTTCTTC. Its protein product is CASSPPGVRGNEQFF. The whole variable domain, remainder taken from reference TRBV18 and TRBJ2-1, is NAGVMQNPRHLVRRRGQEARLRCSPMKGHSHVYWYRQLPEEGLKFMVYLQKENIIDESGMPKERFSAEFPKEGPSILRIQQVVRGDSAAYFCASSPPGVRGNEQFFGPGTRLTVL.

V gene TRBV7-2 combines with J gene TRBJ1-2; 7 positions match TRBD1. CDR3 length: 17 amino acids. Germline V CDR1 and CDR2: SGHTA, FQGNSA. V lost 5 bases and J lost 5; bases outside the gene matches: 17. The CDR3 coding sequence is TGTGCCAGCAGCCCGGACAGGATGGGGCTCCCGATTTATGGCTACACCTTC. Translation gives CASSPDRMGLPIYGYTF.

The CDR3 region is CASSVGPDRGEAFF. CDR3 nucleotides: TGTGCCAGCAGCGTAGGTCCGGACAGGGGTGAAGCTTTCTTT. The chain uses TRBV9 and TRBJ1-1, with 9 positions matching TRBD1. J lost 7 bases, V lost 0 bases, and 4 bases had no gene match. Per the germline V gene, CDR1 is SGDLS and CDR2 is YYNGEE. This CDR3 is built from 14 residues. The full variable domain, completed using reference TRBV9 and TRBJ1-1, is DSGVTQTPKHLITATGQRVTLRCSPRSGDLSVYWYQQSLDQGLQFLIQYYNGEERAKGNILERFSAQQFPDLHSELNLSSLELGDSALYFCASSVGPDRGEAFFGQGTRLTVV.

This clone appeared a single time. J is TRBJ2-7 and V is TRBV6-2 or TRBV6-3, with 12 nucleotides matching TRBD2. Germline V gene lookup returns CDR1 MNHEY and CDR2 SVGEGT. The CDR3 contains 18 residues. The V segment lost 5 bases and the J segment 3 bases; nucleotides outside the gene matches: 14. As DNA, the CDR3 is TGTGCCAGCAGTCAGACTAGCGGGGGAGCGGGCCGGAGCTACGAGCAGTACTTC. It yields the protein CASSQTSGGAGRSYEQYF.

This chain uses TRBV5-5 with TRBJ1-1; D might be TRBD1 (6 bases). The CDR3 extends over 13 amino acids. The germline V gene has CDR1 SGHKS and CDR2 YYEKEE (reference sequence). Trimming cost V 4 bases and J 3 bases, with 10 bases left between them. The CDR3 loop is CASSPAGDTEAFF. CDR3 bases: TGTGCCAGCAGCCCGGCAGGGGACACTGAAGCTTTCTTT.

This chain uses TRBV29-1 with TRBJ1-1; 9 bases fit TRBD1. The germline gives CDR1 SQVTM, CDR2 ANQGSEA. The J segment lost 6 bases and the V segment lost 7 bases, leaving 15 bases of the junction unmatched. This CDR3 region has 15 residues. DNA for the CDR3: TGCAGCGCCGTAAAAAATACAGGGGGCTGGGCTGAAGCTTTCTTT. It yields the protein CSAVKNTGGWAEAFF.

CDR3 bases: TGTGCCAGCAGCCAAGATTTAAGCACTGAAGCTTTCTTT. This gives the protein CASSQDLSTEAFF. The gene calls are TRBV14 and TRBJ1-1; D unclear. The CDR3 sequence is 13 residues long. V was pared by 0 bases and J by 4 bases, with 6 bases between. Looked up from germline, CDR1 is SGHDN and CDR2 is FVKESK.

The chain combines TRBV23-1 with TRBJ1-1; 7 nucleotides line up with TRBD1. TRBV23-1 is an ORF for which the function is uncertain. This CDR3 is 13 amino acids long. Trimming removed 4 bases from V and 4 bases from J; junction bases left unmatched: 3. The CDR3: CASSPAGGTEAFF. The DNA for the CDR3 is TGCGCCAGCAGTCCGGCAGGGGGCACTGAAGCTTTCTTT.

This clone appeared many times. CDR3: CASSMGQGHTEAFF. CDR3 nucleotides: TGTGCCAGCAGCATGGGACAGGGGCACACTGAAGCTTTCTTT. The V gene is TRBV7-3, the J gene TRBJ1-1; the match to TRBD1 covers 10 bases. Germline trimming cut 5 bases from V and 3 bases from J; bases unmatched to any gene: 3. The germline CDR1 and CDR2 sequences are SGHTA and FQGTGA. There are 14 residues in the CDR3.

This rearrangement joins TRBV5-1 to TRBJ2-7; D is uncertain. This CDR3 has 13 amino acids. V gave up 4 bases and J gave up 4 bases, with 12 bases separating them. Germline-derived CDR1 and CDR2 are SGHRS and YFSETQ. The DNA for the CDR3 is TGCGCCAGCAGCAGAAATCGTGGGTACGAGCAGTACTTC. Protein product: CASSRNRGYEQYF.

The CDR3 region has the DNA TGTGCCAGCAGCTTGTTTAGGGTGGGCACTGAAGCTTTCTTT. Translating gives CASSLFRVGTEAFF. The chain couples TRBV5-6 to TRBJ1-1; D unclear. CDR3 length: 14 amino acids. Germline CDR1 and CDR2: SGHDT and YYEEEE. V was pared by 1 base and J by 4 bases, with 11 bases between. Looking up the rest from reference TRBV5-6 and TRBJ1-1 gives the full variable domain: DAGVTQSPTHLIKTRGQQVTLRCSPKSGHDTVSWYQQALGQGPQFIFQYYEEEERQRGNFPDRFSGHQFPNYSSELNVNALLLGDSALYLCASSLFRVGTEAFFGQGTRLTVV.

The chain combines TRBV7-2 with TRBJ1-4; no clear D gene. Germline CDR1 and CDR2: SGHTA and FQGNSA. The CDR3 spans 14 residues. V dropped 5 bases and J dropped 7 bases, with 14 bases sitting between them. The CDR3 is CASSLAGSGEKLFF. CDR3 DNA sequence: TGTGCCAGCAGCCTGGCGGGGAGTGGTGAAAAACTGTTTTTT.

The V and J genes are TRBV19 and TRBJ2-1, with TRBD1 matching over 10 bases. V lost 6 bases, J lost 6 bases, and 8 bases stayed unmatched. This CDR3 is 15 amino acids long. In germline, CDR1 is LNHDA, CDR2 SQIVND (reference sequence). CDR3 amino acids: CASSSGQGKGNEQFF. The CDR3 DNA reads TGTGCCAGTAGCTCGGGACAGGGGAAAGGCAATGAGCAGTTCTTC.

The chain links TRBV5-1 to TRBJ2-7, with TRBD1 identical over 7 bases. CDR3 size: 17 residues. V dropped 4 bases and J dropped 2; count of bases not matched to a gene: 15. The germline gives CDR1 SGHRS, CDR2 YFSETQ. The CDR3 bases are TGCGCCAGCAGCAGATTTACAGGGGTAGGGCCTCCCTACGAGCAGTACTTC. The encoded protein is CASSRFTGVGPPYEQYF.

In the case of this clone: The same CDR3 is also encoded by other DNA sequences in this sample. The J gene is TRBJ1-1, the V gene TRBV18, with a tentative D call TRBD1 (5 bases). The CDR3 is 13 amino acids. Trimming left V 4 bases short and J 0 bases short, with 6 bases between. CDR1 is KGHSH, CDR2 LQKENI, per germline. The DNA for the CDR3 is TGTGCCAGCTCACGGGGCTTGAACACTGAAGCTTTCTTT. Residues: CASSRGLNTEAFF.

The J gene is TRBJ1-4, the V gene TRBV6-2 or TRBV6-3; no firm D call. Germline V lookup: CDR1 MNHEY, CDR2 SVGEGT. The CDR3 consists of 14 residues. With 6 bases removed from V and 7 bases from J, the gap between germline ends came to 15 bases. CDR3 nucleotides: TGTGCCAGCAGCCCTCTACTGGGAGGTGAAAAACTGTTTTTT. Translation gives CASSPLLGGEKLFF.

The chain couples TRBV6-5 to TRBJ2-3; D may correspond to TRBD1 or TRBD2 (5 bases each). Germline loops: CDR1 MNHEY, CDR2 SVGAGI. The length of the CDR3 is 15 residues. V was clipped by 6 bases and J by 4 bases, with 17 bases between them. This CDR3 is CASSALQGVPDTQYF. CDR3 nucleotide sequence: TGTGCCAGCAGCGCACTTCAGGGAGTCCCAGATACGCAGTATTTT.

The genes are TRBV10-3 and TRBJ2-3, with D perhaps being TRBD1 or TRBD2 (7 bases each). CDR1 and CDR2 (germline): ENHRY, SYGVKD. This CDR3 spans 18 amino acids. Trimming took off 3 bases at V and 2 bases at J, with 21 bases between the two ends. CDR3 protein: CAISESGRGGAITDTQYF. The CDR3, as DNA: TGTGCCATCAGTGAAAGTGGCAGGGGGGGGGCAATCACAGATACGCAGTATTTT.

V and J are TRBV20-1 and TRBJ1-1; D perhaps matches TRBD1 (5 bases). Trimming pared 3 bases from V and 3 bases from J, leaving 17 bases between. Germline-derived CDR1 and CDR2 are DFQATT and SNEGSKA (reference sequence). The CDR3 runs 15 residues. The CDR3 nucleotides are TGCAGTGCTAGTAAGCCAGGGTTTTTGGACACTGAAGCTTTCTTT. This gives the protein CSASKPGFLDTEAFF.

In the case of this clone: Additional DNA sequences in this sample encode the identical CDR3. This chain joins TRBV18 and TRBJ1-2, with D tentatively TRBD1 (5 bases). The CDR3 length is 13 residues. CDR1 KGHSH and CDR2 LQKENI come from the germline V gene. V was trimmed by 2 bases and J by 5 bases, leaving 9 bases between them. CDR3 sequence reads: CASSPGRGYGYTF. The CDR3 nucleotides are TGTGCCAGCTCACCAGGCCGGGGGTATGGCTACACCTTC.

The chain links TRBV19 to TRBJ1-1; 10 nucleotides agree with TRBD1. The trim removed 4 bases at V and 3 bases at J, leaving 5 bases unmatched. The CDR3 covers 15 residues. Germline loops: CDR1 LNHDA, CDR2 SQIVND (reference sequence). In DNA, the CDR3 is TGTGCCAGTAGTAGAGCCGGGACAGGGGACACTGAAGCTTTCTTT. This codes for CASSRAGTGDTEAFF.

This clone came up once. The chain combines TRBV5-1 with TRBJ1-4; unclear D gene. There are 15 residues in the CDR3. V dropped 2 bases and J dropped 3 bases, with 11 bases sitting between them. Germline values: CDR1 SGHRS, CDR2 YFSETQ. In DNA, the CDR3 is TGCGCCAGCAGCTTAAGGTTGGGGTCTAATGAAAAACTGTTTTTT. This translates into CASSLRLGSNEKLFF.

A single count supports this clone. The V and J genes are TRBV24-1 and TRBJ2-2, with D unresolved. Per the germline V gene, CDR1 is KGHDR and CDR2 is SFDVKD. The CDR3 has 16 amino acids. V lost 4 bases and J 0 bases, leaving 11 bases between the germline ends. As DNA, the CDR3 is TGTGCCACCAGTGAATTGACATCGTCGAACACCGGGGAGCTGTTTTTT. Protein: CATSELTSSNTGELFF.

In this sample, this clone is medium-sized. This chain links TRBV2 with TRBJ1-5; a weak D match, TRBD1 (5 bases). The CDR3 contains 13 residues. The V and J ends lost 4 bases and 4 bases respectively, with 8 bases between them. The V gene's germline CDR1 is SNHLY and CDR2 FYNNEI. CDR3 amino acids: CASSAQANQPQHF. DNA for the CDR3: TGTGCCAGCAGTGCACAGGCAAATCAGCCCCAGCATTTT.

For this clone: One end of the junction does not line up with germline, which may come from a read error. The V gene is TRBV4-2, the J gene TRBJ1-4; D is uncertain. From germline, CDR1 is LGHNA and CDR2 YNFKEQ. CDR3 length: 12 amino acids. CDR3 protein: CASSQHTGRRTF. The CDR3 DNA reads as TGTGCCAGCAGCCAGCATACCGGGAGACGGACTTTT.

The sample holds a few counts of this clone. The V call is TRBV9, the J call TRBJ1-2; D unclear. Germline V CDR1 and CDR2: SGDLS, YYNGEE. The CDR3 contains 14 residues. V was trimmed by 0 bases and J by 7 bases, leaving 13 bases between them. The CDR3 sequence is CASSVVDGGSGYTF. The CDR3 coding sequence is TGTGCCAGCAGCGTAGTGGACGGCGGGAGTGGCTACACCTTC.

The CDR3 nucleotides read TGTGCCAGTAGTATTAGAGTCCCGGGACAGGGGGCGCAGTCTGAAGCTTTCTTT. This encodes CASSIRVPGQGAQSEAFF. The V and J genes are TRBV19 and TRBJ1-1; TRBD1 matches at 12 bases. The V and J ends lost 3 bases and 6 bases, in that order; junction bases with no gene match: 14. CDR1 and CDR2 (germline): LNHDA, SQIVND (reference sequence). CDR3 length equals 18 residues.